This TCR beta chain was obtained from a study of cytomegalovirus exposure and HLA in healthy donors. Study-wide context: An earlier analysis found 110 million or so unique TCR beta sequences from about 190 million T cells.

CDR3 length: 15 amino acids. The germline V gene has CDR1 SGHTA and CDR2 FQGNSA. Trimming removed 1 base from V and 3 bases from J; junction bases left unmatched: 1. With 60 Vbeta and 13 Jbeta primers, the PCR was carried out. Assay used: immunoSEQ multiplex PCR; TCRdb lists only in-frame clones, some missing. Of about 92,000 clones in the sample, roughly 63% were seen once. This sequence joins TRBV7-2 and TRBJ2-1, with TRBD1 matching over 9 bases. This TCR was sampled from a middle-aged man in good health and CMV-seronegative. Sequenced: PBMCs. The CDR3 loop is CASSLDRGLYNEQFF. CDR3 coding DNA: TGTGCCAGCAGCTTAGACAGGGGGCTCTACAATGAGCAGTTCTTC.